Presented here are 5 T cell receptor beta chains from one specimen sequenced in a study of T cells in Graves' hyperthyroidism and ophthalmopathy. The investigators amplified TCR beta CDR3 regions from RNA transcripts. HTBI primers were the set used in a first-round RT-PCR of the TCR CDR3. TCRdb itself ran the multiplex PCR reads through MiXCR, one entry per CDR3 protein. This table has some 440,000 distinct CDR3 sequences, 15% to 19% appearing once. Sequenced sample: blood. The receptors here all came from a woman aged 18-35 years with Graves' hyperthyroidism.

Ten or more counts support this clonotype. The chain has TRBV11-3 and TRBJ2-3; the match to TRBD2 covers 12 bases. This CDR3 contains 19 residues. Losses at the gene ends were 0 bases for V and 4 bases for J; bases not matched to a gene: 11. CDR1 SGHNT and CDR2 YENEEA come from the germline V gene. The CDR3 here is CASSLEAFPSGRGADTQYF. The CDR3 nucleotides read TGTGCCAGCAGCTTAGAAGCCTTCCCTAGCGGGAGGGGGGCAGATACGCAGTATTTT.

This clonotype was picked up many times. For the CDR3, the DNA is TGTGCCAGCAGGGACAGGGGGGTACCTAACTATGGCTACACCTTC. It specifies CASRDRGVPNYGYTF. This chain links TRBV12-3 or TRBV12-4 with TRBJ1-2, with TRBD1 matching over 10 bases. The CDR3 is 15 residues long. V shed 6 bases and J 0 bases; nucleotides not matched to a gene: 4.

A word on this clonotype: This may be a read error: a much more frequent sequence differs by one nucleotide. The chain has TRBV3-1 and TRBJ2-7; tentative D call: TRBD1 (6 bases). Germline V lookup: CDR1 LGHDT, CDR2 YNNKEL (reference sequence). This CDR3 comprises 14 residues. CDR3 sequence (DNA): TGTGCCAACAGCCAAGATCGACAGGTAGACGAGCAGTACTTC. Translating gives CANSQDRQVDEQYF.

The rearrangement links TRBV7-9 to TRBJ2-2, with TRBD2 identical over 10 bases. CDR1 is SEHNR, CDR2 FQNEAQ, per germline (reference sequence). The CDR3 is 18 amino acids. J gave up 4 bases and V 3 bases, and 11 bases lay outside the gene matches. The CDR3 coding sequence is TGTGCCAGCAGCTTCCCCGGGGCTAGCGGGAGTTCCACCGGGGAGCTGTTTTTT. Translated: CASSFPGASGSSTGELFF.

This clonotype was observed many times. The chain is built from TRBV3-1 and TRBJ2-7; D is uncertain. Per the germline V gene, CDR1 is LGHDT and CDR2 is YNNKEL (reference sequence). V gave up 5 bases and J gave up 1 base, with 18 bases separating them. This CDR3 is 16 amino acids long. CDR3 coding DNA: TGTGCCAGCAGCGCCGGCCCGGACGACCGATCCTACGAGCAGTACTTC. Amino acid sequence: CASSAGPDDRSYEQYF.